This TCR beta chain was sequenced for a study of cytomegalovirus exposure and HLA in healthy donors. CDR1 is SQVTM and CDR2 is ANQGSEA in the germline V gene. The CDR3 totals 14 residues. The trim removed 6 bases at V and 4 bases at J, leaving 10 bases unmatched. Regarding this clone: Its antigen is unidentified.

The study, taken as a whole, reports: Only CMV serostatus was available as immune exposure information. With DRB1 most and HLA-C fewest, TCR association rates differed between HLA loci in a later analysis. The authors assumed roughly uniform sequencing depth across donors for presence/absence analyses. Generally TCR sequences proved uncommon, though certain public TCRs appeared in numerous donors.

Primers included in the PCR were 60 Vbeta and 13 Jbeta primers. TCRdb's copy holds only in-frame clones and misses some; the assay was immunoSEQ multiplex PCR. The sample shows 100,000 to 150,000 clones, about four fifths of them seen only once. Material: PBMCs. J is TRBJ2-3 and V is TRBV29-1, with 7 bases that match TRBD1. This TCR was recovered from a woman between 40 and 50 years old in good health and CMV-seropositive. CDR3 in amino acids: CSVRQGWGADTQYF. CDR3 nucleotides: TGCAGCGTCCGACAGGGATGGGGCGCAGATACGCAGTATTTT.